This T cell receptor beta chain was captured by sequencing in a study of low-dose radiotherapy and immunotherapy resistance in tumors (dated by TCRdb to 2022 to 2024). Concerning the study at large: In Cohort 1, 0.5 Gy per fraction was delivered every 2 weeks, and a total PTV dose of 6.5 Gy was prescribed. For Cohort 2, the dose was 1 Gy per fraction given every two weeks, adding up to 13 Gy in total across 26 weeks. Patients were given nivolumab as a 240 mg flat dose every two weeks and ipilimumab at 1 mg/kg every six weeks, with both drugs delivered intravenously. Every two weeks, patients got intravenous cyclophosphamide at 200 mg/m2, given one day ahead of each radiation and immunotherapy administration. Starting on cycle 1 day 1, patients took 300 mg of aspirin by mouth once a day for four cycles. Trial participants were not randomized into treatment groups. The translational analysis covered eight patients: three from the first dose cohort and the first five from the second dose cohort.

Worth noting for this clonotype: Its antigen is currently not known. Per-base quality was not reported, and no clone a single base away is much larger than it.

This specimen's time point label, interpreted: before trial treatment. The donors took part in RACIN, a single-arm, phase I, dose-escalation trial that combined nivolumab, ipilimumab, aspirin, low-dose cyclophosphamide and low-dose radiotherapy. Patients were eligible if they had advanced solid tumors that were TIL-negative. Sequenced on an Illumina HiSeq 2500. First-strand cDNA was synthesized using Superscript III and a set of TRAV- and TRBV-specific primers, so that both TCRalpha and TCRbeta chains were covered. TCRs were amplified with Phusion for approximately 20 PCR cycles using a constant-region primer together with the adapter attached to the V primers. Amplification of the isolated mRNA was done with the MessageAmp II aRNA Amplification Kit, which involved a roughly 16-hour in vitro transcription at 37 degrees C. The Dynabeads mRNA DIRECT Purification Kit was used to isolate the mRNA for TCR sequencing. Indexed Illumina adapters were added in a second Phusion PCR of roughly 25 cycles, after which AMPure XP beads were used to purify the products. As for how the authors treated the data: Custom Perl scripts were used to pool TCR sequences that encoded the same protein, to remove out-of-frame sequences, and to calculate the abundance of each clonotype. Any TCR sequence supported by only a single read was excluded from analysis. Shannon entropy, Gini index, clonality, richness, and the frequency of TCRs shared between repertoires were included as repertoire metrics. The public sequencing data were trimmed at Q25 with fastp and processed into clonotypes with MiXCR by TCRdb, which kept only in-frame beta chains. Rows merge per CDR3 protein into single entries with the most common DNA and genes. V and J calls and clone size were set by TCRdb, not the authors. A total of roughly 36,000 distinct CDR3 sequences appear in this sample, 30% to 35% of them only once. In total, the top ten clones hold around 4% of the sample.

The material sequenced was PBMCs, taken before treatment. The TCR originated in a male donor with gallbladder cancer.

The CDR3 here reads CASSPDNPRKIDDNSPLHF. The sequenced DNA is TGTGCCAGCAGTCCAGACAACCCCCGCAAAATAGATGATAATTCACCCCTCCACTTT. This sequence uses TRBV5-4 and TRBJ1-6, with the identity of the D gene unclear. V loses 5 bases of germline sequence and J loses 5 bases, and the interval between the two ends is 26 bases. The germline V gene (reference sequence) sets CDR1 to SGHNT and CDR2 to YYREEE. Counted from cysteine to phenylalanine, this CDR3 has 19 amino acids. The sequence is cut down to CDR3 DNA, 57 bases in frame from base 1.